This T cell receptor (beta chain) was recorded in a study of a mutant IDH1 vaccine in newly diagnosed glioma. Study-wide background: Among treated patients, about 62% were male and around 40% female, and mean age was about 41 years. Former treatment meant radiotherapy, temozolomide, or both; the majority had gotten both. Study-wide results and caveats: Immune responses induced by the vaccine were seen in 93.3% of patients, spanning multiple MHC alleles.

Turning to this clone: Antigen unknown.

As to time point: week 35, safety follow-up. Topical imiquimod accompanied each vaccine dose, which consisted of 300 ug of mutant IDH1 20-mer peptide. Each patient was administered eight vaccinations, scheduled in weeks 1, 3, 5, 7, 11, 15, 19 and 23. Germline CDR1 is MNHGY and CDR2 is SVAAGI. Trimming took off 1 base at V and 0 bases at J, with 19 bases between the two ends. There are 20 residues in the CDR3. TCRdb's table, derived via immunoSEQ multiplex PCR, lists solely in-frame clones and lacks some. Seen here are some 66,000 clones, 80% to 85% observed once, and the top ten hold about 4.6%. The rearrangement uses TRBV6-9 and TRBJ2-6, with a possible D match to TRBD1 (7 bases). The receptor comes from a man aged 25 to 40 with glioma. The sequenced sample was PBMCs, obtained from a glioma patient whose treatment included an IDH1 peptide vaccine. CDR3 in amino acids: CASSYFGGQRPLSGANVLTF. DNA of the CDR3: TGTGCCAGCAGTTATTTCGGGGGACAGCGTCCGCTCTCTGGGGCCAACGTCCTGACTTTC.